This record concerns one T cell receptor beta chain sequence. Healthy adults negative for HIV, lacking recent acute infections or vaccinations, served as donors. This entry comes from a study of shared clonotypes between healthy human individuals. TCRdb's table, derived via immunoSEQ multiplex PCR, lists solely in-frame clones and lacks some. The sample yields millions of clones, more than 90% seen once. The V gene end was trimmed by 8 bases and the J gene end by 2 bases; junction bases not matched to a gene: 2. The CDR3 length is 11 residues. Germline-derived CDR1 and CDR2 are DFQATT and SNEGSKA (reference sequence).

Sequencing was performed on naive CD4+ T cells sorted from blood. Subset indicated: CD45RA+ positively selected. J is TRBJ2-7 and V is TRBV20-1; 8 bases map to TRBD1. The source of this sequence is a man aged 18 to 35 in good health. The CDR3 DNA reads TGCAGTTGGGACAGGACCTACGAGCAGTACTTC. Protein product: CSWDRTYEQYF.